This TCR beta chain came from a study of CD8+CD57+ T cells in acquired aplastic anemia. The wider study: Yields of DNA that came from sorted CD4+ and CD8+ cells averaged roughly 3.2 ug. The study, taken as a whole, reports: It was found that some 30 CD8+ CDR3 sequences were shared between patients and controls.

Comment on this clonotype: As yet, its antigen is unknown.

Genomic DNA acted as the template from which TCR beta VDJ combination and CDR3 sequence profiling were carried out. MiXCR, run by TCRdb on the reads, gives a single entry per CDR3 protein. This sample carries just over 450,000 distinct CDR3 sequences, around a third of them seen once, and the ten largest clones take around 0.82%. Germline V CDR1 and CDR2: SNHLY, FYNNEI. Trimming stripped 6 bases from V and 1 base from J, with 12 bases between. This CDR3 region has 14 residues. Patients who underwent sequencing had shown CD8+CD57+ cell expansion by flow cytometry. Among the patients, none had received any therapy at the time of blood sampling.

The chain uses TRBV2 and TRBJ2-5; no clear D gene. The sequencing sample was made of sorted CD4+, CD8+, or CD8+CD57+ T cells (not recorded which) from PBMCs. The sequence derives from a human donor with aplastic anemia. CDR3 sequence reads: CASSLSTAQETQYF. CDR3 in DNA: TGTGCCAGCAGCTTGAGTACGGCCCAAGAGACCCAGTACTTC.